A single T cell receptor beta chain is shown here with its context. Its antigen is as yet unknown. CDR3 length: 12 residues. V was cut by 5 bases and J by 2 bases, with 8 bases left in between. The germline V gene encodes CDR1 SQVTM and CDR2 ANQGSEA. The authors split each subset's genomic DNA evenly across several immunoSEQ plates. Measured with immunoSEQ multiplex PCR; TCRdb has only the in-frame clones, and not every one. The sample carries about 2.4 million clones, 80% to 95% recorded once. This record comes from a study of shared clonotypes between healthy human individuals. As for the study in general: For every donor, three CD4 naive, three CD4 memory, two CD8 naive and one CD8 memory plates were used.

Study observations and caveats: Represented diversity (both genetic and exposure-history) was limited by the small number of donors. The sole specimen, blood, was sampled, and tissue repertoires likely differ.

V gene TRBV29-1 combines with J gene TRBJ2-3, with unresolved D. The sequencing input was naive CD4+ T cells from PBMCs. The subset was: CD45RA+ positively selected. The source of this sequence is a young man in good health. Some clones in this sample may be carry-over from other donors' samples. The CDR3 sequence: CSVQFITDTQYF. CDR3 coding DNA: TGCAGCGTTCAGTTCATCACAGATACGCAGTATTTT.